In this sample, the clone carrying this T cell receptor beta chain turned up a few times. Antigen specificity is unknown. This sample stems from a study of cytotoxic CD8 clonotypes in ibrutinib-treated CLL. As for the study in general: Response material was collected after a median about 12 months of treatment, range 6 to 36. Study-wide results and caveats: Clonality was elevated at ibrutinib response and had returned toward baseline at progression. Sustained-remission and progressing patients' sampling times differed.

The CDR3 is made up of 16 amino acids. Trimming removed 5 bases from V and 1 base from J, with 17 bases in between. Looked up from germline, CDR1 is ENHRY and CDR2 is SYGVKD. Generated by immunoSEQ multiplex PCR, the TCRdb table keeps only in-frame clones and is missing some. The sample holds around 250,000 clones, roughly 74% seen once. Sequences were derived from PBMCs, sampled after 24 months of ibrutinib treatment. This chain uses TRBV10-3 with TRBJ1-2; D possibly corresponds to TRBD1 (6 bases). The origin of this receptor is a human donor with chronic lymphocytic leukemia. CDR3: CAISLPRDTYNYGYTF. The CDR3 DNA reads TGTGCCATCAGTCTGCCGCGGGACACCTATAACTATGGCTACACCTTC.